This T cell receptor (beta chain) was sequenced for a study of cytomegalovirus exposure and HLA in healthy donors (dated by TCRdb to the late 2010s). Concerning the study at large: In an earlier analysis of roughly 590 of the donors, about 270 Gb of sequence data and 90 million to 120 million unique TCR beta sequences from 150 million to 200 million T cells were reported. Roughly 300 gigabases of sequencing data and approximately 84 million unique TCR sequences were included in an early release covering about 700 HLA-typed donors. Of the 300 to 500 genotyped donors, approximately 81% were placed in the genetic ancestry cluster associated with self-reported Caucasian donors. The aim of the study was to test whether cataloging public T cell receptors could identify signatures of past pathogen exposure. The study used immunosequencing to profile the T cell repertoires of about 670 subjects and linked those repertoires to cytomegalovirus serostatus. In addition to the first cohort of hundreds of subjects, a separate validation cohort of under 150 different subjects was used. To predict cytomegalovirus infection status, the study combined high-throughput TCR immunosequencing, statistical association of individual TCRs with disease status, and machine learning. In a later analysis, previously published TCR beta repertoires from 600 to 850 donors were re-analyzed and high-resolution HLA genotyping was added so that TCR occurrence patterns could be studied. In the later analysis, no new phenotypic data were used to find candidate immune exposures; instead, reliance was placed on TCR beta sequences and their occurrence across donors. In an earlier analysis of 550 to 700 of the donors, high-throughput TCR beta sequencing was used to judge whether each TCR beta V gene segment behaved as functional or pseudogenic. Donor age, sex, ethnicity and CMV serostatus were compiled alongside the repertoire data. A later genetic analysis used genome-wide SNP genotypes for about 65% of the roughly 670 donors, treating that subset as a discovery cohort. Every discovery cohort repertoire had been produced on one sequencing platform. HLA typing covered class I and class II loci at four-digit resolution. Typing coverage differed by locus: A, B, C, DRB1 and DQB1 were typed in about 629-640 donors, DQA1 in 522, DPA1 in approximately 600, and DPB1 in approximately 450. Five DR-DQ haplotypes were handled as single units for association and clustering, since linkage in the cohort was strong. Among 350 to 400 genotyped donors of the cohort, an average of 235,054 unique TCR beta nucleotide sequences were sequenced per donor, approximately 20% of them non-productive.

The cohort comprised some 680 healthy bone marrow donors. Cohort members were all nominally healthy when sampled, although unrecorded immune exposures were likely present. The donor tested CMV seropositive and was one of the 289 seropositive cohort members. Every donor gave a peripheral blood sample, and the peripheral blood mononuclear cells from that sample were used for TCR beta sequencing. The Qiagen DNeasy Blood Extraction Kit was used to extract genomic DNA from the blood cell samples. Note on this clone: The antigen it binds to is not known. No much larger clonotype is one base removed from it; base qualities were not supplied.

V and J lose 0 bases and 6 bases, and a span of 15 bases separates them. The CDR3 covers 16 residues, taking in both the cysteine and the phenylalanine. The CDR3 DNA has 48 bases and is translated from base 1. Taken from the germline V gene, the CDR1 and CDR2 loops are MGHRA and YSYEKL. Study-wide findings and limitations: In an earlier analysis of fewer than 750 of the donors, most TCR beta V segments were observed in productive rearrangements about 87% or about 30% of the time, broadly matching IMGT annotations. In the study, 164 TCR beta chains were listed as associated with cytomegalovirus. A cluster of highly shared sequence variants was judged likely to represent a technical artifact of the sequencing pipeline. Because HLA typing was unavailable for some donors at each locus, only the typed subset was used in association tests. Because the 87-base-pair reads could not distinguish some IMGT-functional V segments, including TRBV6-2 and TRBV6-3, those segments were excluded. Compared with the roughly 700-donor mean, donors in an Asian-associated ancestry cluster had fewer N-insertions in productive TCRs, according to a later genetic analysis. An association between a missense DCLRE1C variant and V-gene and J-gene trimming of TCR beta chains was found in a later genetic analysis and replicated in an independent cohort. A later analysis found that HLA-associated TCR beta chains were more clonally expanded and had lower generation probabilities than equally common non-associated chains. A further reported finding was that TCR beta sequences accurately predicted the HLA-A and HLA-B alleles for most subjects in the first cohort. Specific HLA alleles were associated with 15,000 to 20,000 TCR beta sequences at a false discovery rate of 0.05 in a later analysis. A later analysis found that TCR association rates varied across HLA loci, with DRB1 alleles showing the most associated TCRs and HLA-C alleles the fewest. Linkage disequilibrium might explain the correlated functional status among segregating V segments, but an unknown experimental factor could not be ruled out. When HLA alleles, especially DR and DQ, strongly co-occurred, TCR associations were difficult to assign to individual alleles. Because counts were too low, about 18 rarely observed V segments, including chromosome 9 orphons, were excluded from the earlier analysis of around 640 of the donors. The classifier was reported to diagnose cytomegalovirus status with high specificity and sensitivity in both the original cohort and the validation cohort. In vitro tests confirmed that a few of the cytomegalovirus-associated TCR beta chains recognize cytomegalovirus antigens. A later analysis found that most CMV-associated TCR beta chains appeared HLA-restricted, with HLA associations seemingly driven largely by CMV exposure. The authors suggested that the approach could potentially be generalized to other disease states and immunological phenotypes. Most TCR sequences were seen in very few donors, while some public TCRs were found in many individuals. The only immune exposure information available for the cohort was CMV serostatus. In this cohort, only TCR beta chains were sequenced, and detectable features were limited by the absence of alpha or paired-chain data. The presence/absence analyses assumed that sequencing depth was roughly uniform across donors, and that assumption may not be true. In a later analysis, several top co-occurrence clusters were reported to appear linked to parvovirus B19, influenza, CMV and Epstein-Barr virus.

Library preparation employed the immunoSEQ multiplex PCR assay. For the multiplex PCR, a mixture combining 60 forward primers for TCR Vbeta segments and 13 reverse primers for TCR Jbeta segments was used. The CDR3 region of rearranged TCR beta genes was amplified from genomic DNA with a multiplex PCR assay. On the Illumina HiSeq System, the amplified TCR beta libraries were sequenced as 87-base-pair reads. The authors' analysis ran thus. Across the 600 to 700 repertoires, a later analysis counted some 80 million unique TCR beta chains, some 11 million of which were shared by at least two donors. A nearest-neighbor algorithm error-corrected the raw reads and collapsed the reads into unique sequences, merging closely related sequences to remove PCR and sequencing errors. CDR3 sequences were aligned to IMGT reference sequences to assign V, D and J gene segments. Each retained sequence needed at least a six-nucleotide match to both a V gene segment and a J gene segment. Rearrangements were classified as productive when the CDR3 lacked stop codons and remained in frame with V and J, and all other rearrangements were classified as non-productive. Following IMGT convention, CDR3 was defined as the stretch from the second conserved V-encoded cysteine to the conserved J-encoded phenylalanine. The earlier analysis of some 600 of the donors excluded sequences that lacked an unambiguous match to a single V gene segment. An earlier analysis of several hundred of the donors called V segments functional above 56.7% productive rearrangements and segregating when the between-donor standard deviation exceeded 5%. To diagnose cytomegalovirus status from the catalog of TCR beta chain sequences, a statistical classification framework was built. In a later analysis, V and J genes were assigned by comparing TCR nucleotide sequences against IMGT/GENE-DB human TR gene sequences. In a later analysis, CDR3 sequences and most-parsimonious VDJ recombination scenarios were assigned using the TCRdist pipeline. In a later analysis, every TCR beta chain was defined by the combination of its CDR3 amino acid sequence and its V-gene family, and reads without a unique V-gene family were dropped. As a way to deal with suspected cross-contamination and a sequencing artifact, a later analysis dropped more than 500 nucleotide sequences that were highly shared and had low generation probability. In a later analysis, a clonal expansion index for each public chain was calculated from normalized within-repertoire ranks of inferred template counts. In a later analysis, generation probabilities were computed with a VDJ recombination model fitted to out-of-frame rearrangements, and the resulting probabilities were checked against IGoR. A later analysis scored TCR-TCR, TCR-HLA and TCR-CMV co-occurrence with hypergeometric tests, applying a repertoire-size bias correction to TCR pairs. False discovery rates were estimated in a later analysis by permuting HLA or CMV assignments 20 times. In a later analysis, co-occurring TCRs were grouped using DBSCAN, and TCRdist sequence similarity was added for clustering within HLA-allele-positive subsets. Repertoires with fewer than 30,000 or more than 120,000 public chains were left out of co-occurrence clustering, as were four to six repertoires with anomalous nucleotide sharing. Here the immuneACCESS table is served through TCRdb, limited to in-frame sequences with V and J called. Missing clones are a known gap in these copies; in checked studies unresolved V genes cover under half, and the rest lacks a known reason. The V and J calls and clone size are taken from that table; D and trimming were inferred from the DNA. The sample table lists approximately 56,000 clones, around 72% of them with a count of one. The ten largest make up 22% of the sample.

The chain joins TRBV4-1 to TRBJ2-4; the D gene cannot be resolved reliably. Sequences were obtained from PBMCs. This receptor was taken from a woman in her forties or fifties in good health and CMV-seropositive. The bases are TGCGCCAGCAGCCAAGATCTCCCTGAACAACCAAACATTCAGTACTTC. Its amino acids are CASSQDLPEQPNIQYF.